This T cell receptor beta chain was identified during a study of blood T cell repertoires in COVID-19. Trimming left V 2 bases short and J 1 base short, with 15 bases between. From germline, CDR1 is GTSNPN and CDR2 SVGIG (reference sequence). The CDR3 length is 16 residues. Profiling relied on immunoSEQ multiplex PCR, and the TCRdb table lists in-frame clones only, not all of them. The sample yields about 320,000 clones, roughly 85% seen once. The study drew participants aged roughly 18 to 95 years from some 24 US areas. Cohorts were based on clinical histories the participants reported. The sequencing input was PBMCs or T cells enriched from blood (not recorded which). The sequence was collected from a woman in her twenties or thirties who had recovered from COVID-19. This sequence joins TRBV30 and TRBJ1-3; tentatively, D is TRBD1 (6 bases). The CDR3 reads CAWSYSFRGSGNTIYF. The CDR3 nucleotides read TGTGCCTGGAGTTATTCTTTTAGGGGGTCTGGAAACACCATATATTTT.